This T cell receptor (beta chain) was identified during a study of blood T cell repertoires in COVID-19. Produced via immunoSEQ multiplex PCR; TCRdb's table is partial and in-frame only. Here the sample spans about 230,000 clones, about 85% being singletons. Trimming removed 2 bases from V and 7 bases from J; junction bases left unmatched: 7. CDR1 is LGHDT and CDR2 is YNNKEL in the germline V gene (reference sequence). There are 15 residues in the CDR3. This sequence originates from a man younger than 40 who had recovered from COVID-19. The rearrangement uses TRBV3-1 (or the pseudogene TRBV3-2) and TRBJ1-5; 8 bases are shared with TRBD1. Sequenced input: PBMCs or T cells enriched from blood (not recorded which). CDR3 protein: CASSQNGQGEQPQHF. As DNA, the CDR3 is TGTGCCAGCAGCCAAAACGGACAGGGAGAACAGCCCCAGCATTTT.